This is a list of T cell receptor beta chains from one sample in a study of naive and memory T cell subsets. TCRdb analysed the UMI-ligation and nested PCR reads with MiXCR anew, one entry per CDR3 protein. The table shows tens of thousands of distinct CDR3 sequences, with around 6% occurring only once. Sample: skin, taken from a tuberculin skin test site. Receptors were obtained from an adult in good health. Both conserved end residues are part of each CDR3. The D gene is left open where the match is weak. Size is stated for part of the rows, as once, few or many counts, or as a class when the clone is expanded.

d_call	clone_size	v_call	j_call	cdr3_nt	cdr3_aa
TRBD1	many	TRBV10-3	TRBJ2-1	TGTGCCATCAGCGGACAGGAGAGCTCCTACAATGAGCAGTTCTTC	CAISGQESSYNEQFF
TRBD2	many	TRBV2	TRBJ2-7	TGTGCCAGCAGTGGATTTACCGGGACTAGCGGGACTAGAAACCCTTACGAGCAGTACTTC	CASSGFTGTSGTRNPYEQYF
TRBD1	many	TRBV4-2	TRBJ2-3	TGTGCCAGCAGCCAACCCGCGGACAGGGATACGCAGTATTTT	CASSQPADRDTQYF
-	many	TRBV28	TRBJ2-7	TGTGCCAGCAACCTCCAAACAGGGTCGTCAAACGAGCAGTACTTC	CASNLQTGSSNEQYF
-	few	TRBV20-1	TRBJ2-1	TGCAGTGCTAGAGCCCAACAGGGCTACAATGAGCAGTTCTTC	CSARAQQGYNEQFF
-	medium-sized	TRBV11-2	TRBJ1-2	TGTGCCAGCAGCTTTGGAGGGGGTTCTAGCTATGGCTACACCTTC	CASSFGGGSSYGYTF
TRBD2	many	TRBV6-2/TRBV6-3	TRBJ2-5	TGTGCCAGCGGATTGACCGGGACTAGCGGGACCCAGTACTTC	CASGLTGTSGTQYF
-	few	TRBV2	TRBJ1-2	TGTGCCAGCAGGACTGGGGGTTCGCATGGCTACACCTTC	CASRTGGSHGYTF
TRBD2	-	TRBV3-1	TRBJ2-1	TGTGCCAGCAGCCAAGTCCTCCTAGCGGGCTCCTACAATGAGCAGTTCTTC	CASSQVLLAGSYNEQFF
-	medium-sized	TRBV7-8	TRBJ2-7	TGTGCCAGCAGCCTGATTGGGGCCGGATACGAGCAGTACTTC	CASSLIGAGYEQYF
-	many	TRBV7-2	TRBJ2-3	TGTGCCAGCAGCTTAATCTTAAGCGGTGGAGATACGCAGTATTTT	CASSLILSGGDTQYF
-	many	TRBV19	TRBJ2-6	TGTGCCACTTCGGGAGAGGGAGAGTCTGGGGCCAACGTCCTGACTTTC	CATSGEGESGANVLTF
-	many	TRBV28	TRBJ1-5	TGTGCCAGCAGCAGAGCGGGGGGAAGTTTTCCCCTATATAGCAATCAGCCCCAGCATTTT	CASSRAGGSFPLYSNQPQHF
-	many	TRBV27	TRBJ2-1	TGTGCCAGCAGTTTACGTAGCTCCTACAATGAGCAGTTCTTC	CASSLRSSYNEQFF
-	few	TRBV6-2/TRBV6-3	TRBJ1-1	TGTGCCAGCAGCCTTATTGAGATTGCTGAAGTTTTCTTT	CASSLIEIAEVFF
-	many	TRBV29-1	TRBJ2-3	TGCAGCGTTCCCAGGGGCGGCACAGATACGCAGTATTTT	CSVPRGGTDTQYF
TRBD2	few	TRBV5-1	TRBJ2-1	TGCGCCAGCAGCTTCAGCGGGAGCCACAATGAGCAGTTCTTC	CASSFSGSHNEQFF
TRBD1	many	TRBV7-9	TRBJ2-1	TGTGCCAGCAGCTTAGGGGACAGCCGCCCCAACAATGAGCAGTTCTTC	CASSLGDSRPNNEQFF
-	many	TRBV20-1	TRBJ2-1	TGCAGTGCTAGAGGCGACAGGTTCGATCTGTACAATGAGCAGTTCTTC	CSARGDRFDLYNEQFF
-	-	TRBV3-1	TRBJ1-1	TGTGCCAGCAGCCCACAGGGTTGGGGCACTGAAGCTTTCTTT	CASSPQGWGTEAFF
-	many	TRBV6-1	TRBJ1-2	TGTGCCAGCAGTGAAGAGAGGGACATCCATGGCTACACCTTC	CASSEERDIHGYTF
-	many	TRBV18	TRBJ2-7	TGTGCCAGCTCACCGTCGGACAGTCGCGAGCAGTACTTC	CASSPSDSREQYF
TRBD1	few	TRBV9	TRBJ2-7	TGTGCCAGCAGCGTAGGGGGACAGGGTAACCACGAGCAGTACTTC	CASSVGGQGNHEQYF
TRBD2	few	TRBV5-4	TRBJ2-1	TGTGCCAGCAGCTTGATACAGCGGGAGGGCGATGAGCAGTTCTTC	CASSLIQREGDEQFF
TRBD1	many	TRBV4-1	TRBJ1-2	TGCGCCAGCAGCCATCGTCAGGGACAGGGGAGTTCTAACTATGGCTACACCTTC	CASSHRQGQGSSNYGYTF
TRBD2	many	TRBV2	TRBJ2-1	TGTGCCAGCAGCGGAGCGGGAAGGGCTCTAAATGAGCAGTTCTTC	CASSGAGRALNEQFF
-	many	TRBV20-1	TRBJ2-1	TGCAGTGCTAGCTCGCTAGTGAGATACAATGAGCAGTTCTTC	CSASSLVRYNEQFF
-	many	TRBV9	TRBJ2-2	TGTGCCAGCAGCGAGACAGTTCACTACACCGGGGAGCTGTTTTTT	CASSETVHYTGELFF
-	many	TRBV27	TRBJ2-5	TGTGCCAGCAGTCCCGAGGGGGAGACCCAGTACTTC	CASSPEGETQYF
TRBD2	-	TRBV7-9	TRBJ2-2	TGTGCCAGCAGCTTCTACGCGGGAGCGACCGGGGAGCTGTTTTTT	CASSFYAGATGELFF
TRBD1	-	TRBV2	TRBJ1-1	TGTGCCAGCAGCCGACAGGGAGAGGGGACTGAAGCTTTCTTT	CASSRQGEGTEAFF
-	few	TRBV25-1	TRBJ1-3	TGTGCCAGCAGTCGGGATCCTGGAAACACCATATATTTT	CASSRDPGNTIYF
-	many	TRBV10-3	TRBJ2-1	TGTGCCATCAGTGAGTTGGGGAACAATGAGCAGTTCTTC	CAISELGNNEQFF
-	many	TRBV4-3	TRBJ2-6	TGCGCCAGCAGCCAAGAGTTTTGGGGGAGTGGGGCCAACGTCCTGACTTTC	CASSQEFWGSGANVLTF
-	few	TRBV6-5	TRBJ2-5	TGTGCCAGCAGTTACTCGTGGCTCGTAGAGACCCAGTACTTC	CASSYSWLVETQYF
TRBD2	few	TRBV27	TRBJ2-1	TGTGCCAGCAGTTCCTTTAGCGGGAGGGCCCTAGAGCAGTTCTTC	CASSSFSGRALEQFF
-	many	TRBV28	TRBJ2-7	TGTGCCAGCAGTTTATCTAGGGAGCAGTACTTC	CASSLSREQYF
TRBD2	many	TRBV5-1	TRBJ2-1	TGCGCCAGCAGCCCAGCTAGCGGTGAGCAGTTCTTC	CASSPASGEQFF
TRBD2	many	TRBV28	TRBJ2-1	TGTGCCCTTAAGGGCCCCGGGACTAGCGGGTGGGATGAGTTCTTC	CALKGPGTSGWDEFF
TRBD1	-	TRBV6-2/TRBV6-3	TRBJ1-5	TGTGCCAGCAGTCCTTCGACAGGGTACATTAATCAGCCCCAGCATTTT	CASSPSTGYINQPQHF
TRBD1	-	TRBV5-1	TRBJ2-7	TGCGCCAGCAGCGAGACAGGGCTAAACGAGCAGTACTTC	CASSETGLNEQYF
-	many	TRBV7-9	TRBJ1-6	TGTGCCAGCAGCTTAGGCAGGGGAAGTAATTCACCCCTCCACTTT	CASSLGRGSNSPLHF
-	medium-sized	TRBV29-1	TRBJ2-1	TGCAGCGTTGTCCCGGCGGGACACAATGAGCAGTTCTTC	CSVVPAGHNEQFF
-	many	TRBV9	TRBJ1-3	TGTGCCAGCAGCCCGAGGGAAGGGGTAGTTGGAAACACCATATATTTT	CASSPREGVVGNTIYF
-	many	TRBV6-2/TRBV6-3	TRBJ1-5	TGTGCCAGCGCCCTTCAGGGCCATAGCAATCAGCCCCAGCATTTT	CASALQGHSNQPQHF
-	medium-sized	TRBV27	TRBJ2-2	TGTGCCAGCCGGGGGGACAGAACGAACACCGGGGAGCTGTTTTTT	CASRGDRTNTGELFF
-	many	TRBV7-2	TRBJ1-5	TGTGCCAACAGCCTGAGTACTGGCCAGGGGCAGCCCCAGCATTTT	CANSLSTGQGQPQHF
-	few	TRBV6-5	TRBJ1-1	TGTGCCAGCAGTCACGGGACATCTGAAGCTTTCTTT	CASSHGTSEAFF
-	many	TRBV3-1	TRBJ2-1	TGTGCCAGCACCTTCCTAGGGAGCAATGAGCAGTTCTTC	CASTFLGSNEQFF
TRBD2	medium-sized	TRBV5-1	TRBJ2-5	TGCGCCAGCAGCCCGGGTAGCGCGGGAGCGGAGACCCAGTACTTC	CASSPGSAGAETQYF
TRBD1	-	TRBV6-6	TRBJ1-2	TGTGCCAGCAGTCTCCCGGGACAGGGCTATGGCTACACCTTC	CASSLPGQGYGYTF
-	many	TRBV15	TRBJ1-1	TGTGCCACCAGCAGAGAATCCCAGGGGGAAGCTTTCTTT	CATSRESQGEAFF